These T cell receptor beta chains were read from a single sample in a study of T cells in Graves' hyperthyroidism and ophthalmopathy. TCRdb re-derived calls from the multiplex PCR reads in MiXCR, one entry per CDR3 protein. This table has 600,000 or so distinct CDR3 sequences, 14% appearing once. Source material: blood. These receptors originate from a woman aged 45-60 years with Graves' ophthalmopathy. Both conserved end residues are part of each CDR3. A D gene is named only where the DNA matches it firmly. Expanded clones get a size class; other rows say once, few or many, or leave the size out.

J gene	V gene	D gene	clone size	CDR3 protein	CDR3 DNA
TRBJ1-1	TRBV6-1	NA	many	CASLRKSLMNTEAFF	TGTGCCAGCCTCAGGAAGTCCTTAATGAACACTGAAGCTTTCTTT
TRBJ2-5	TRBV7-7	TRBD2	many	CASSRGLAGPQETQYF	TGTGCTAGCAGCCGTGGACTAGCGGGCCCCCAAGAGACCCAGTACTTC
TRBJ1-6	TRBV11-2	NA	many	CASSLFSGPGNSPLHF	TGTGCCAGCAGCTTGTTCTCCGGGCCGGGGAATTCACCCCTCCACTTT
TRBJ2-1	TRBV11-2	TRBD2	few	CASGGTSGRIYNEQFF	TGTGCCAGCGGAGGGACTAGCGGGAGGATTTACAATGAGCAGTTCTTC
TRBJ1-5	TRBV12-3/TRBV12-4	NA	many	CASSSVRGTQPQHF	TGTGCCAGCAGTTCGGTCAGGGGAACTCAGCCCCAGCATTTT
TRBJ1-1	TRBV5-1	NA	many	CASSLEGGVNTEAFF	TGCGCCAGCAGCTTGGAGGGAGGGGTGAACACTGAAGCTTTCTTT
TRBJ2-6	TRBV20-1	TRBD1	NA	CSADQTGTGLSGANVLTF	TGCAGTGCTGACCAAACCGGGACAGGGCTGTCTGGGGCCAACGTCCTGACTTTC
TRBJ1-2	TRBV5-1	NA	NA	CASSLGQSANYGYTF	TGCGCCAGCAGCCTAGGACAGAGTGCTAACTATGGCTACACCTTC
TRBJ2-5	TRBV30	TRBD2	NA	CAWSVGSSGLLETQYF	TGTGCCTGGAGTGTAGGATCTAGCGGGCTCTTAGAGACCCAGTACTTC
TRBJ2-1	TRBV20-1	NA	many	CSARGSVRHNEQFF	TGCAGTGCTAGGGGGTCGGTACGGCACAATGAGCAGTTCTTC
TRBJ2-1	TRBV12-3/TRBV12-4	TRBD1	many	CASRERRQGKSNEQFF	TGTGCCAGCAGAGAGAGAAGACAGGGGAAGAGCAATGAGCAGTTCTTC
TRBJ2-3	TRBV19	NA	few	CASSIRRGQRDTQYF	TGTGCCAGTAGTATCCGGCGCGGTCAGCGGGATACGCAGTATTTT
TRBJ2-3	TRBV20-1	TRBD2	many	CSAGLAGNTDTQYF	TGCAGTGCCGGACTAGCGGGAAACACAGATACGCAGTATTTT
TRBJ2-2	TRBV18	NA	many	CASSPPTATGELFF	TGTGCCAGCTCACCACCGACGGCCACCGGGGAGCTGTTTTTT
TRBJ2-5	TRBV24-1	NA	many	CATSEPTGQETQYF	TGTGCCACCAGTGAACCGACAGGTCAAGAGACCCAGTACTTC
TRBJ2-1	TRBV27	TRBD2	NA	CASSFGGGRPIYNEQFF	TGTGCCAGCAGTTTTGGAGGCGGGAGGCCTATTTACAATGAGCAGTTCTTC
TRBJ2-1	TRBV18	NA	once	CASSLGGTTPLTSEQFF	TGTGCCAGCAGCTTAGGGGGTACCACACCCCTCACAAGTGAGCAGTTCTTC
TRBJ2-7	TRBV28	NA	many	CASNEHQQGSMYEQYF	TGTGCCAGCAATGAACATCAACAGGGAAGTATGTACGAGCAGTACTTC
TRBJ2-5	TRBV12-3/TRBV12-4	NA	NA	CASSLAQGKTQYF	TGTGCCAGCAGCTTGGCCCAGGGGAAGACCCAGTACTTC
TRBJ2-1	TRBV6-2/TRBV6-3	TRBD2	few	CASTNEAGGDNEQFF	TGTGCCAGCACAAATGAAGCGGGAGGGGACAATGAGCAGTTCTTC
TRBJ2-6	TRBV6-5	TRBD1	NA	CASSYSGQGSSGANVLTF	TGTGCCAGCAGTTACTCTGGACAGGGGAGCTCTGGGGCCAACGTCCTGACTTTC
TRBJ1-2	TRBV28	NA	NA	CASKREAGQLGVGYTF	TGTGCCAGCAAACGTGAGGCAGGGCAACTAGGGGTCGGCTACACCTTC
TRBJ1-1	TRBV20-1	NA	many	CSARVSSPDPEAFF	TGCAGTGCTAGAGTCTCGTCACCCGATCCTGAAGCTTTCTTT
TRBJ2-3	TRBV30	TRBD2	many	CAWTSGTNTDTQYF	TGTGCCTGGACTAGCGGGACTAACACAGATACGCAGTATTTT
TRBJ2-7	TRBV20-1	TRBD2	many	CSAEGLAGGGYEQYF	TGCAGTGCAGAGGGACTAGCGGGAGGGGGCTACGAGCAGTACTTC
TRBJ1-2	TRBV7-9	NA	many	CVSSLSLNGYTF	TGTGTCAGCAGCTTATCGTTGAATGGCTACACCTTC
TRBJ2-1	TRBV29-1	NA	many	CSVPAGPDYNEQFF	TGCAGCGTTCCCGCGGGCCCCGACTACAATGAGCAGTTCTTC
TRBJ2-7	TRBV29-1	NA	many	CSVGVGSYEQYF	TGCAGCGTTGGTGTAGGGTCCTACGAGCAGTACTTC
TRBJ1-1	TRBV12-5	TRBD1	NA	CASGFTGTGGVNTEAFF	TGTGCTAGTGGTTTCACCGGGACAGGGGGCGTCAACACTGAAGCTTTCTTT
TRBJ2-1	TRBV7-2	NA	many	CASSLGAWGRPSYNEQFF	TGTGCCAGCAGCTTAGGAGCTTGGGGGCGTCCCTCCTACAATGAGCAGTTCTTC
TRBJ2-1	TRBV12-3/TRBV12-4	NA	many	CASTLGSTTNYNEQFF	TGTGCCAGCACCCTCGGATCTACCACTAATTACAATGAGCAGTTCTTC
TRBJ2-5	TRBV20-1	TRBD2	many	CSANRASGEQETQYF	TGCAGTGCTAACCGGGCTAGCGGGGAACAAGAGACCCAGTACTTC
TRBJ2-7	TRBV30	TRBD2	many	CAWSEFLTSGRGRQYF	TGTGCCTGGAGCGAATTCCTGACTAGCGGGAGAGGTCGGCAGTACTTC
TRBJ2-1	TRBV5-5	NA	many	CASSFPRLKRHEQFF	TGTGCCAGCAGCTTTCCGCGGTTGAAGAGACATGAGCAGTTCTTC
TRBJ1-5	TRBV12-3/TRBV12-4	NA	many	CASSQNRDQPQHF	TGTGCCAGCAGTCAAAACAGGGATCAGCCCCAGCATTTT
TRBJ2-7	TRBV29-1	NA	NA	CSVGRVGPLIEQYF	TGCAGCGTTGGCCGAGTGGGTCCCCTCATCGAGCAGTACTTC
TRBJ2-7	TRBV6-2/TRBV6-3	TRBD1	few	CASSFDRDNEQYF	TGTGCCAGCAGTTTCGACAGGGACAACGAGCAGTACTTC
TRBJ2-7	TRBV29-1	TRBD2	NA	CSVSSGRWYEQYF	TGCAGCGTCTCTAGCGGGAGGTGGTACGAGCAGTACTTC
TRBJ2-7	TRBV28	TRBD2	NA	CASRAGASYEQHF	TGTGCCAGCCGGGCGGGAGCCTCCTACGAGCAGCACTTC
TRBJ2-5	TRBV18	TRBD2	NA	CASSPRGLAEGTQYF	TGTGCCAGCTCACCTAGGGGACTAGCGGAGGGGACCCAGTACTTC
TRBJ2-3	TRBV19	NA	NA	CASSSGTRHLDTQYF	TGTGCCAGTAGTAGTGGGACACGCCATTTGGATACGCAGTATTTT
TRBJ2-2	TRBV4-3	NA	NA	CASSHTTGNTGELFF	TGCGCCAGCAGCCATACGACGGGAAACACCGGGGAGCTGTTTTTT
TRBJ1-3	TRBV7-9	TRBD1	many	CASSSTGGLGNTIYF	TGTGCCAGCAGCTCAACAGGGGGCTTAGGAAACACCATATATTTT
TRBJ2-7	TRBV24-1	NA	many	CATSFGTAPQQYF	TGTGCCACCAGTTTCGGGACCGCCCCTCAGCAGTACTTC
TRBJ2-3	TRBV7-9	TRBD2	many	CASSSLSAGITDTQYF	TGTGCCAGCAGCTCGTTGTCAGCGGGGATCACAGATACGCAGTATTTT